Detailed here is one TCR beta chain. These data are taken from a study of monozygotic twins with inflammatory bowel disease. TCRdb processed the 5' RACE reads again and assigns one entry to each CDR3 protein, with no DNA. The sample has roughly 160,000 distinct CDR3 sequences, and its top ten clones hold roughly 2.6%. The sequenced sample consisted of blood. The TCR comes from a human donor with ulcerative colitis or Crohn's disease, or a healthy co-twin of an affected twin (not recorded which).

The CDR3 is CASSPLVENEQFF. The chain is built from TRBV18 and TRBJ2-1. Germline V lookup: CDR1 KGHSH, CDR2 LQKENI. The CDR3 is made up of 13 amino acids.